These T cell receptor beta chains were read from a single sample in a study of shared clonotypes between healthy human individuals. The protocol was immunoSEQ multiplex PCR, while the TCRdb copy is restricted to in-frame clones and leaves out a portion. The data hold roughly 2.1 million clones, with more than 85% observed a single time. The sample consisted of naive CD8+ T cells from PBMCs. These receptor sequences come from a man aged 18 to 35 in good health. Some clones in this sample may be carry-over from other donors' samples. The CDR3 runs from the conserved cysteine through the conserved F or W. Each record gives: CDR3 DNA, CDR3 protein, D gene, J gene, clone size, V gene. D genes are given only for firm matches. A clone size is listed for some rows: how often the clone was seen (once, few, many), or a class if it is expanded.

TGTGCCAGCAGCTCTCGGGACGGGGCCTACGAGCAGTACTTC	CASSSRDGAYEQYF	NA	TRBJ2-7	NA	TRBV7-2
TGTGCCAGCAGCCAAGGAGGACTAGCGGGAGTCTATGAGCAGTTCTTC	CASSQGGLAGVYEQFF	TRBD2	TRBJ2-1	NA	TRBV14
TGTGCCAGCAGCCCGCCGTCGGGCTCCTACGAGCAGTACTTC	CASSPPSGSYEQYF	NA	TRBJ2-7	NA	TRBV7-9
TGTGCCAGCCTAATATGGACTAGCGGGAGCGAAGCCTACGAGCAGTACTTC	CASLIWTSGSEAYEQYF	TRBD2	TRBJ2-7	NA	TRBV7-9
TGTGCCAGCAGTTGGGGACTCAAAGGGCAGCCCCAGCATTTT	CASSWGLKGQPQHF	NA	TRBJ1-5	NA	TRBV27
TGTGCCAGCAGAGGATTGATGGGCGGGGAGCTGTTTTTT	CASRGLMGGELFF	NA	TRBJ2-2	NA	TRBV9
TGTGCCAGCAGCTGGGGGTCCAAGCGGAGGTACCAAGAGACCCAGTACTTC	CASSWGSKRRYQETQYF	NA	TRBJ2-5	NA	TRBV7-8
TGTGCCAGCAGCGTTTCTCGCGAGATGAACACTGAAGCTTTCTTT	CASSVSREMNTEAFF	NA	TRBJ1-1	NA	TRBV9
TGCGCCAGCAGCTTGGGCACCTACCGCACAGATACGCAGTATTTT	CASSLGTYRTDTQYF	NA	TRBJ2-3	NA	TRBV5-1
TGTGCCAGCAGCCCCTGGGGAGGCACTGAAGCTTTCTTT	CASSPWGGTEAFF	NA	TRBJ1-1	NA	TRBV7-2
TGTGCCAGCAGCCGACAGGGAGAAGATCCCTACGAGCAGTACTTC	CASSRQGEDPYEQYF	TRBD1	TRBJ2-7	NA	TRBV6-5
TGCGCCAGCTCCGCCGTACTAGTGAGCTCCTACAATGAGCAGTTCTTC	CASSAVLVSSYNEQFF	NA	TRBJ2-1	NA	TRBV5-1
TGTGCCAGCAGTTTAGCCCTTCAAGAGACCCAGTACTTC	CASSLALQETQYF	NA	TRBJ2-5	NA	TRBV28
TGTGCCAGCAGGGGGACCGAGTCCGAGACCCAGTACTTC	CASRGTESETQYF	NA	TRBJ2-5	NA	TRBV2
TGTGCCATCACCGGAACAGGGAAGTCTGGAAACACCATATATTTT	CAITGTGKSGNTIYF	NA	TRBJ1-3	NA	TRBV10-3
TGTGCCTTCCGAGCGGGGACCACTGAAGCTTTCTTT	CAFRAGTTEAFF	NA	TRBJ1-1	NA	TRBV30
TGTGCCAGCAGTCCGGGACTAGCGGTTTACAATGAGCAGTTCTTC	CASSPGLAVYNEQFF	TRBD2	TRBJ2-1	NA	TRBV6-5
TGTGCCAGCAGTTATGACAGGGTGGATGGCTACACCTTC	CASSYDRVDGYTF	TRBD1	TRBJ1-2	NA	TRBV6-5
TGTGCCAGCAGTCCGCTACTTCATATAGCTAGCGGGAGAGCGGGGGAGACCCAGTACTTC	CASSPLLHIASGRAGETQYF	TRBD2	TRBJ2-5	NA	TRBV27
TGTGCCACCTCGGGACAGGGTTTTGATCAGCCCCAGCATTTT	CATSGQGFDQPQHF	TRBD1	TRBJ1-5	NA	TRBV10-3
TGTGCCAGCAGCTTAGATTCCGGGCGGGGGACTGTCTACAATGAGCAGTTCTTC	CASSLDSGRGTVYNEQFF	TRBD2	TRBJ2-1	NA	TRBV11-3
TGTGCCAGCAGCCAAGAACAGGGCCGGTGGGACGAGCAGTACTTC	CASSQEQGRWDEQYF	NA	TRBJ2-7	NA	TRBV14
TGTGCCAGCAGTTACTCGGAGGGCGACACTGAAGCTTTCTTT	CASSYSEGDTEAFF	NA	TRBJ1-1	NA	TRBV6-5
TGTGCCAGCAGCTTGGGGCGACTAGCGGAAACATACGAGCAGTACTTC	CASSLGRLAETYEQYF	TRBD2	TRBJ2-7	NA	TRBV5-4
TGTGCCAGCTCTGCCGGGTCCTTTATCGGGGAGCTGTTTTTT	CASSAGSFIGELFF	NA	TRBJ2-2	NA	TRBV19
TGTGCCAGCAGTCCTAACGACAGGGGGCGGTGGGGGCGGCCCCAGCATTTT	CASSPNDRGRWGRPQHF	TRBD1	TRBJ1-5	NA	TRBV28
TGCGCCAGCAGCCAAGACCCGACAGGAGTTGGGACTGAAGCTTTCTTT	CASSQDPTGVGTEAFF	NA	TRBJ1-1	NA	TRBV4-3
TGTGCCAGCAGTTTGTTGGGGACTAGCGGTAGCACAGATACGCAGTATTTT	CASSLLGTSGSTDTQYF	TRBD2	TRBJ2-3	NA	TRBV27
TGTGCCAGCAGTTTATCTAGCGGGAGGAGCAAATACGAGCAGTACTTC	CASSLSSGRSKYEQYF	TRBD2	TRBJ2-7	NA	TRBV28
TGCGCCAGCAGCCAAGGGACTAGCGGAGTCAATGAGCAGTTCTTC	CASSQGTSGVNEQFF	TRBD2	TRBJ2-1	NA	TRBV4-3
TGTGCCAGCAGTTTGGCCCCGTGGCAGGGAAGCTCTGGGGCCAACGTCCTGACTTTC	CASSLAPWQGSSGANVLTF	NA	TRBJ2-6	NA	TRBV28
TGTGCCAGCAGCCCTCAAGGGGGCTCCTACAATGAGCAGTTCTTC	CASSPQGGSYNEQFF	NA	TRBJ2-1	NA	TRBV4-2
TGTGCCAGCAGCCTTGAACAGGGAGGGTGGCTAGATACGCAGTATTTT	CASSLEQGGWLDTQYF	NA	TRBJ2-3	NA	TRBV5-8
TGTGCCAGTAGTATTTGGGCAGCAGGGGAGACAGATACGCAGTATTTT	CASSIWAAGETDTQYF	NA	TRBJ2-3	NA	TRBV19
TGTGCCAGCAGTCCAGCGGGAGCCCCCCACAATGAGCAGTTCTTC	CASSPAGAPHNEQFF	TRBD2	TRBJ2-1	NA	TRBV27
TGCGCCAGCAGCTGGTTCGGGACTAAGCTGCCCGGGGAGCTGTTTTTT	CASSWFGTKLPGELFF	TRBD2	TRBJ2-2	NA	TRBV5-1
TGTGCCAGCAGCCCCCACATGACTAGCTCCTACGAGCAGTACTTC	CASSPHMTSSYEQYF	NA	TRBJ2-7	NA	TRBV9
TGTGCCAGCAGCGTACAACTAGCGGGGGATGAGCAGTTCTTC	CASSVQLAGDEQFF	TRBD2	TRBJ2-1	NA	TRBV9
TGTGCCAGCGGGTTAGCGGGCTCCTACAATGAGCAGTTCTTC	CASGLAGSYNEQFF	TRBD2	TRBJ2-1	NA	TRBV2
TGTGCCAGCAGCCTCGGGACAGGACCCTACGAGCAGTACTTC	CASSLGTGPYEQYF	TRBD1	TRBJ2-7	NA	TRBV14
TGTGCCAGCTGGGCTAGCGGGAGGGCCGGGACGCAGTATTTT	CASWASGRAGTQYF	TRBD2	TRBJ2-3	NA	TRBV2
TGTGCCAGCAGCCCGGCGAGCAATCAGCCCCAGCATTTT	CASSPASNQPQHF	NA	TRBJ1-5	NA	TRBV6-5
TGTGCCAGCTCACTCCTCAAGGGGTTTGCTGAAGCTTTCTTT	CASSLLKGFAEAFF	NA	TRBJ1-1	NA	TRBV18
TGTGCCAGCAGCCCAAGCCTAAACAGGGCGGGGGTTGGGGCTTTCTTT	CASSPSLNRAGVGAFF	NA	TRBJ1-1	NA	TRBV7-9
TGTGCCAGCAGCCTCACTAGCGGGAGAAGCTCCTACAATGAGCAGTTCTTC	CASSLTSGRSSYNEQFF	TRBD2	TRBJ2-1	NA	TRBV7-6
TGTGCCAGCAGTAAAGGGAGGCACACTGAAGCTTTCTTT	CASSKGRHTEAFF	NA	TRBJ1-1	once	TRBV27
TGTGCCAGCAGACACAGTGGGGGAACTGAAGCTTTCTTT	CASRHSGGTEAFF	NA	TRBJ1-1	once	TRBV7-9
TGCAGCGTTGAAACCATGGGACAGGGGGGCTATGGCTACACCTTC	CSVETMGQGGYGYTF	TRBD1	TRBJ1-2	NA	TRBV29-1
TGTGCCAGCAGTACGAGCCCCTACAATGAGCAGTTCTTC	CASSTSPYNEQFF	NA	TRBJ2-1	NA	TRBV6-1
TGCGCCAGCAGCCAAGGGAGTAGCGGGATTTCCGGCGAGCAGTTCTTC	CASSQGSSGISGEQFF	TRBD2	TRBJ2-1	NA	TRBV4-1
TGTGCCAGCAGCTTGGTACGACGGCGTAATGAAAAACTGTTTTTT	CASSLVRRRNEKLFF	NA	TRBJ1-4	NA	TRBV5-8
TGTGCCAGCAGCGTTGGGCTCCTGGCTGGGGAGCTGTTTTTT	CASSVGLLAGELFF	NA	TRBJ2-2	NA	TRBV5-5
TGTGCCAGCAGTTCTGAAAAGACTAGATCGGATTCGAACACCGGGGAGCTGTTTTTT	CASSSEKTRSDSNTGELFF	NA	TRBJ2-2	NA	TRBV6-7
TGTGCCAGCAGTGCCCGGAGGGTTAGCTCCTACAATGAGCAGTTCTTC	CASSARRVSSYNEQFF	NA	TRBJ2-1	NA	TRBV25-1